This T cell receptor beta chain was captured by sequencing in a study of T cell responses to AZD1222 COVID-19 vaccine. Overall study context: Researchers grouped second doses given at about 4 or about 12 weeks into one pool. Notes on the study in general: Mostly white British, mostly female donors; authors suggested clonal diversity may be underestimated. As reported, nearly half of all spike-specific TCRs target variant regions that are unmutated. Regions 160-218 and 743-854 held dominance among vaccine-associated CD4 TCRs, which spanned spike.

V was pared by 5 bases and J by 7 bases, with 8 bases of the junction left unmatched. The CDR3 runs 15 residues. CDR1 is MDHEN, CDR2 SYDVKM, per germline. For this clone: What it binds is unknown.

Produced via immunoSEQ multiplex PCR; TCRdb's table is partial and in-frame only. In the table there are roughly 120,000 clones, roughly 90% of which are singletons. This TCR was recovered from an adult in good health. This sequence joins TRBV28 and TRBJ2-4; 10 bases are a match to TRBD1. The sequencing here drew on peripheral blood, taken on day 0 of AZD1222 vaccination. The CDR3 bases are TGTGCCAGCAGTGGGACAGGGGAATATGAGAACATTCAGTACTTC. Its protein product is CASSGTGEYENIQYF.